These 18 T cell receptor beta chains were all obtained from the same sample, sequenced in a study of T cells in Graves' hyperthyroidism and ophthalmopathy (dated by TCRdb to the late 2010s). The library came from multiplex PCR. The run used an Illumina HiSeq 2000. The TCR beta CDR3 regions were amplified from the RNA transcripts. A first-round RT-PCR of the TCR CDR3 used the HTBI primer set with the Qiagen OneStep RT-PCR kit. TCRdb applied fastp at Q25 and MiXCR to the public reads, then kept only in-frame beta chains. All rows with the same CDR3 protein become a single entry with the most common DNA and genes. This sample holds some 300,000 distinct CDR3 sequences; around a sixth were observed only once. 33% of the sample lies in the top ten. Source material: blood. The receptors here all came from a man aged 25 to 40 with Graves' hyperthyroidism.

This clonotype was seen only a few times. The CDR3 DNA sequence: TGTGCCAGCAGTTTTGAGCCCAATAGCAATCAGCCCCAGCATTTT. Amino acid sequence: CASSFEPNSNQPQHF. V is TRBV28 and J is TRBJ1-5; D uncertain. Trimming took 3 bases from V and 0 from J, leaving 9 bases between them. The CDR3 consists of 15 residues. Germline V CDR1 and CDR2: MDHEN, SYDVKM.

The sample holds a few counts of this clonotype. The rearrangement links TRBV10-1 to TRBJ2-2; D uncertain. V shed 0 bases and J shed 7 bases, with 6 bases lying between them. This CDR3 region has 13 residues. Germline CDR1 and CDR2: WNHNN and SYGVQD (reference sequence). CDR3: CASSESLDGELFF. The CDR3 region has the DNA TGCGCCAGCAGTGAGTCACTGGACGGGGAGCTGTTTTTT.

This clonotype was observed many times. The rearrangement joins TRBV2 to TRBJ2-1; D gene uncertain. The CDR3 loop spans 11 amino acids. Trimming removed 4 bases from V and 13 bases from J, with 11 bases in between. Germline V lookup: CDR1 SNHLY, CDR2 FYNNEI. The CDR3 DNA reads TGTGCCAGCAGTGGTATAGGCCAACAGTTCTTC. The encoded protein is CASSGIGQQFF. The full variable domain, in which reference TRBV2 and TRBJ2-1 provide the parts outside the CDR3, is EPEVTQTPSHQVTQMGQEVILRCVPISNHLYFYWYRQILGQKVEFLVSFYNNEISEKSEIFDDQFSVERPDGSNFTLKIRSTKLEDSAMYFCASSGIGQQFFGPGTRLTVL.

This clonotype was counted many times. The CDR3 DNA sequence: TGTGCCACCCGAGGCAGGCAGGGGCACTCCTACGAGCAGTACTTC. This codes for CATRGRQGHSYEQYF. V usage is TRBV3-1 and J usage is TRBJ2-7, with TRBD1 as a possible D gene (6 bases). Germline V gives CDR1 LGHDT, CDR2 YNNKEL (reference sequence). The CDR3 sequence is 15 residues long. V was cut by 10 bases and J by 0 bases, with 19 bases left in between.

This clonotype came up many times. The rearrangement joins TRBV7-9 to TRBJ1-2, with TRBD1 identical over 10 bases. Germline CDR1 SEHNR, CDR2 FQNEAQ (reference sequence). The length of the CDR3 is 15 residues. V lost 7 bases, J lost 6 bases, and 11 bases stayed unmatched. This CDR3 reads CASTLGDRGWDGYTF. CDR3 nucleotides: TGTGCCAGCACCCTCGGGGACAGGGGATGGGATGGCTACACCTTC.

The DNA for the CDR3 is TGCAGCGTTGCTGGGGTGATGAACACTGAAGCTTTCTTT. This codes for CSVAGVMNTEAFF. The rearrangement joins TRBV29-1 to TRBJ1-1; D gene ambiguous. The CDR3 totals 13 residues. The V end lost 4 bases, the J end lost 0 bases, and 9 bases lay between the germline ends. Germline loops: CDR1 SQVTM, CDR2 ANQGSEA.

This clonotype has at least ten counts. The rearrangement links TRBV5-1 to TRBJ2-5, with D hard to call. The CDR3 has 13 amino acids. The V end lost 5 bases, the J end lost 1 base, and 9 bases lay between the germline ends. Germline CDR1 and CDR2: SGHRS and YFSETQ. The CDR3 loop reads CASSIGPQETQYF. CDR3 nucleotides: TGCGCCAGCAGTATCGGACCCCAAGAGACCCAGTACTTC.

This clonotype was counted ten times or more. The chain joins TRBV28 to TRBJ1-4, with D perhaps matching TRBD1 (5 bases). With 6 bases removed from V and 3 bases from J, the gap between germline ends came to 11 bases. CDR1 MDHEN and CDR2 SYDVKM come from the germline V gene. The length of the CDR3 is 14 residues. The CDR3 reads CASSQGGANEKLFF. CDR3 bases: TGTGCCAGCAGCCAGGGCGGGGCTAATGAAAAACTGTTTTTT.

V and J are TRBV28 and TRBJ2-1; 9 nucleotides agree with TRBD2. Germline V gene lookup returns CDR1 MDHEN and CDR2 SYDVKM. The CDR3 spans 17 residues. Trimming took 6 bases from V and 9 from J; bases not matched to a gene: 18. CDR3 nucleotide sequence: TGTGCCAGCAGCTCAACAAGGGCTAGCGGGATGATGGGTGAGCAGTTCTTC. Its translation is CASSSTRASGMMGEQFF. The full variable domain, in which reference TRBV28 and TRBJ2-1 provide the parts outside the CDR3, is DVKVTQSSRYLVKRTGEKVFLECVQDMDHENMFWYRQDPGLGLRLIYFSYDVKMKEKGDIPEGYSVSREKKERFSLILESASTNQTSMYLCASSSTRASGMMGEQFFGPGTRLTVL.

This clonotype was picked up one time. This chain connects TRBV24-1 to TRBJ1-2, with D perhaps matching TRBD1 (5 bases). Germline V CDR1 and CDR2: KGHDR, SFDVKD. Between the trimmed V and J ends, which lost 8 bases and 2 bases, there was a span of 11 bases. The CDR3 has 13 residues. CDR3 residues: CATKGADNYGYTF. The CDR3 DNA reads TGTGCCACCAAAGGGGCAGACAACTATGGCTACACCTTC.

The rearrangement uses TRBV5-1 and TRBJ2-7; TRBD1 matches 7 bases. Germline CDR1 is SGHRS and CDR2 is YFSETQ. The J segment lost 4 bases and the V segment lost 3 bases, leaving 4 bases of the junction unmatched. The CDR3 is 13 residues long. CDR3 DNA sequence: TGCGCCAGCAGCTATACACAGGGGTACGAGCAGTACTTC. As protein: CASSYTQGYEQYF.

The CDR3 loop reads CASSPETGGKNNEQFF. The CDR3, as DNA: TGCGCCAGCTCACCTGAGACAGGGGGCAAAAACAATGAGCAGTTCTTC. The chain links TRBV5-1 to TRBJ2-1; TRBD1 matches at 10 bases. Trimming cost V 7 bases and J 5 bases; bases outside gene matches: 12. Germline loops: CDR1 SGHRS, CDR2 YFSETQ. The CDR3 runs to 16 residues.

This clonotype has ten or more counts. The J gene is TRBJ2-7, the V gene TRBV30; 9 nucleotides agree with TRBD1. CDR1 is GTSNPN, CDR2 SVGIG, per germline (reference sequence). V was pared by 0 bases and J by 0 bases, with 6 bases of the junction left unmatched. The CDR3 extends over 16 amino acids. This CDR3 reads CAWSVVDRGLSYEQYF. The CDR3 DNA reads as TGTGCCTGGAGTGTCGTGGACAGGGGTCTCTCCTACGAGCAGTACTTC.

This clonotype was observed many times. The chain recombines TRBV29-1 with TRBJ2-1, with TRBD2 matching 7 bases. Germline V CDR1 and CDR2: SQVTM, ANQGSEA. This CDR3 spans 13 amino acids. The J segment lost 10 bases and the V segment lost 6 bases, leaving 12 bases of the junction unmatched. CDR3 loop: CSVERLALGEQFF. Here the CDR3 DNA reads TGCAGCGTCGAACGACTAGCACTCGGGGAGCAGTTCTTC.

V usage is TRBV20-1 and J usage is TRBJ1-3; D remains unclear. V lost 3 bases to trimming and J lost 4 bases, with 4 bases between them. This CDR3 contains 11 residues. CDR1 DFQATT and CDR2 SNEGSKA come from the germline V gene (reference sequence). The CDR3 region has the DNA TGCAGTGCTAGTACCGGAAACACCATATATTTT. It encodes CSASTGNTIYF.

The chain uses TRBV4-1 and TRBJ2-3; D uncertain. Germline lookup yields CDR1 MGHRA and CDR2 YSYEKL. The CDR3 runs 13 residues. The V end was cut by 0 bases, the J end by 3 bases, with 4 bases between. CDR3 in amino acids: CASSQDTTDTQYF. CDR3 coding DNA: TGCGCCAGCAGCCAAGACACTACAGATACGCAGTATTTT.

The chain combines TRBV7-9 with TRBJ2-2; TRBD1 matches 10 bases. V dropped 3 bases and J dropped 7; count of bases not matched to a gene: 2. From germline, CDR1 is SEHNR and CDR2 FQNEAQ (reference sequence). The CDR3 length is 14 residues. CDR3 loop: CASSLTGGSGELFF. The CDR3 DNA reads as TGTGCCAGCAGCTTGACAGGGGGCAGCGGGGAGCTGTTTTTT.

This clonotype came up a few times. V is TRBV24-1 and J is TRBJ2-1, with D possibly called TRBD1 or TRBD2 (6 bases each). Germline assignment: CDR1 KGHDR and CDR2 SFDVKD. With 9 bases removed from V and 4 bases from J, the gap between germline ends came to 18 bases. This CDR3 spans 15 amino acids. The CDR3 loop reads CATGGLESGYNEQFF. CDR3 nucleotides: TGTGCCACCGGGGGGCTGGAGTCGGGATACAATGAGCAGTTCTTC.